This TCR beta chain was documented in a study of blood T cells in healthy people across ages. Points from the study as a whole: Naive T cell percentage showed a strong correlation with TCR beta diversity.

The second PCR ran about 6 to 11 cycles with a sample-barcoded 5' primer and J-beta primers. Through a template-switch adaptor with 12 random nucleotides, each cDNA molecule received a tag. Each of the samples gave a minimum of 2.5 million paired-end reads that contained CDR3. TCRdb used MiXCR to reprocess the 5' RACE reads, holding one entry per CDR3 protein. Here the sample spans 1.5 million to 1.8 million distinct CDR3 sequences, around 40% being singletons. The CDR3 length is 17 residues. The J segment lost 1 base and the V segment lost 1 base, leaving 11 bases of the junction unmatched. From germline, CDR1 is DFQATT and CDR2 SNEGSKA (reference sequence). About this clonotype: Its specificity is not known.

J is TRBJ2-7 and V is TRBV20-1; 9 nucleotides align to TRBD2. Sequencing used blood. The receptor's source is a woman between 18 and 29 years old in good health. CDR3 DNA sequence: TGCAGTGCTAGAGGCGTTGCGGGAGGGCATAGGTCCTACGAGCAGTACTTC. As protein: CSARGVAGGHRSYEQYF.